This entry lists 4 T cell receptor beta chains sequenced from one sample in a study of cytomegalovirus exposure and HLA in healthy donors (dated by TCRdb to about 2017). To prepare the library, the immunoSEQ multiplex PCR assay was applied. Not all clones reach the TCRdb copy of this immuneACCESS table, which keeps in-frame sequences only. Checked studies attribute under half of the gap to unresolved V genes and leave the rest unexplained. Counted in this sample were under 200,000 clones; roughly 89% of them appeared once. The ten largest account for around 10% of the sample. Sequencing was carried out using PBMCs. Receptor source: a woman aged 18-29 years in good health and CMV-seropositive.

The chain combines TRBV7-2 with TRBJ2-7, with 10 bases fitting TRBD2. Trimming removed 5 bases from V and 2 bases from J; junction bases left unmatched: 6. CDR3 length: 15 residues. In germline, CDR1 is SGHTA, CDR2 FQGNSA. CDR3 residues: CASSPGLAAAYEQYF. The CDR3, as DNA: TGTGCCAGCAGCCCTGGACTAGCGGCTGCCTACGAGCAGTACTTC.

This clone was counted once. The CDR3 spells CATSRGTDNQPQHF. Here the CDR3 DNA reads TGTGCCACCAGCAGAGGGACAGACAATCAGCCCCAGCATTTT. This chain connects TRBV15 to TRBJ1-5, with a weak D call TRBD1 (6 bases). The CDR3 is 14 amino acids. Trimming pared 1 base from V and 3 bases from J, leaving 7 bases between. Per the germline V gene, CDR1 is LNHNV and CDR2 is YYDKDF (reference sequence).

The chain has TRBV30 and TRBJ1-1; 10 bases agree with TRBD1. Trimming took 8 bases from V and 4 from J; bases not matched to a gene: 7. Germline V gene lookup returns CDR1 GTSNPN and CDR2 SVGIG (reference sequence). The CDR3 length is 13 residues. CDR3 DNA sequence: TGTGCCAGAAGGGACAGGGGATTCACTGAAGCTTTCTTT. As protein: CARRDRGFTEAFF.

V and J are TRBV5-8 and TRBJ2-1, with 7 bases identical to TRBD1. This CDR3 contains 16 residues. The V segment lost 5 bases and the J segment 5 bases; nucleotides outside the gene matches: 13. Per the germline V gene, CDR1 is SGHTS and CDR2 is YDEGEE. The chain's CDR3 is CASRNWKGQYNNEQFF. The CDR3 DNA is TGTGCCAGCAGGAACTGGAAGGGACAGTACAACAATGAGCAGTTCTTC.